What follows describes a single T cell receptor (beta chain). This sample is part of a study of T-cell reconstitution after alpha-beta-depleted transplantation in children. The CDR3 totals 16 residues. Germline CDR1 LNHNV, CDR2 YYDKDF (reference sequence). The V segment lost 0 bases and the J segment 4 bases; nucleotides outside the gene matches: 6. TCRbeta library construction was performed incorporating unique molecular identifiers. TCRdb re-called the PCR reads with MiXCR, one entry per CDR3 protein. Altogether some 500,000 distinct CDR3 sequences are present, 30% to 35% being singletons, with the ten largest covering 2% to 2.5%.

This TCR was recovered from a human donor who donated a stem cell graft to a child with aplastic anemia. The chain uses TRBV15 and TRBJ2-1, with 7 nucleotides matching TRBD2. The specimen was PBMCs from the stem cell graft donor, collected from the stem cell graft. CDR3: CATSRDSGREYNEQFF. The DNA of the CDR3 is TGTGCCACCAGCAGAGATAGCGGGCGGGAGTACAATGAGCAGTTCTTC. Supplemented by reference TRBV15 and TRBJ2-1, the full variable domain reads DAMVIQNPRYQVTQFGKPVTLSCSQTLNHNVMYWYQQKSSQAPKLLFHYYDKDFNNEADTPDNFQSRRPNTSFCFLDIRSPGLGDTAMYLCATSRDSGREYNEQFFGPGTRLTVL.